These 18 T cell receptor beta chains share one sample of origin, sequenced in a study of blood T cells in healthy people across ages. A sample-barcoded 5' primer and a J-beta primer mix were used in a second PCR of about 7 to 12 cycles. TCRdb re-called the 5' RACE reads with MiXCR, one entry per CDR3 protein. The table shows 590,000 or so distinct CDR3 sequences, with 25% to 30% occurring only once. Specimen: blood. The origin of the receptors is a woman aged 80 or older in good health.

On this clonotype: This clone may be a read error of a much larger clone one base away. The J gene is TRBJ1-5, the V gene TRBV7-2, with D perhaps TRBD1 (5 bases). CDR3 length: 14 amino acids. V gave up 4 bases and J gave up 6 bases, with 13 bases separating them. Germline-derived CDR1 and CDR2 are SGHTA and FQGNSA. The chain's CDR3 is CASSWIGASQPQHF. CDR3 nucleotide sequence: TGTGCCAGCAGCTGGATCGGGGCCAGTCAGCCCCAGCATTTT.

V is TRBV7-3 and J is TRBJ2-5; possibly TRBD2 for D (5 bases). The V and J ends lost 3 bases and 9 bases respectively, with 14 bases between them. Looked up from germline, CDR1 is SGHTA and CDR2 is FQGTGA. CDR3 length equals 13 residues. CDR3 nucleotides: TGTGCCAGCAGCTTGGACCCTCCCGGGGCCCAGTACTTC. Encoded protein: CASSLDPPGAQYF. Full variable domain (outside the CDR3, taken from reference TRBV7-3 and TRBJ2-5): GAGVSQTPSNKVTEKGKYVELRCDPISGHTALYWYRQSLGQGPEFLIYFQGTGAADDSGLPNDRFFAVRPEGSVSTLKIQRTERGDSAVYLCASSLDPPGAQYFGPGTRLLVL.

The chain carries TRBV20-1 and TRBJ2-1, with no clear D. The J call is uncertain, as TRBJ2-7 better fits the DNA end. The CDR3 extends over 16 amino acids. Germline-derived CDR1 and CDR2 are DFQATT and SNEGSKA (reference sequence). This CDR3 reads CSARGVGANSYNEQYF. The CDR3 DNA reads as TGCAGTGCTAGAGGCGTAGGAGCCAATTCCTACAATGAGCAGTACTTC.

This clonotype occurred a few times. It may be a read error: a sequence one base away is much more abundant. The chain combines TRBV15 with TRBJ2-7, with D perhaps matching TRBD1 or TRBD2 (5 bases each). The CDR3 sequence is 14 residues long. Germline-derived CDR1 and CDR2 are LNHNV and YYDKDF (reference sequence). V shed 5 bases and J shed 0 bases, with 11 bases lying between them. This chain's CDR3 is CATSLRGGSYEQYF. CDR3 in DNA: TGTGCCACCAGCCTTCGGGGCGGCTCCTACGAGCAGTACTTC. Using reference TRBV15 and TRBJ2-7 for the parts outside the CDR3, the full variable domain is DAMVIQNPRYQVTQFGKPVTLSCSQTLNHNVMYWYQQKSSQAPKLLFHYYDKDFNNEADTPDNFQSRRPNTSFCFLDIRSPGLGDTAMYLCATSLRGGSYEQYFGPGTRLTVT.

Of note for this clonotype: This may come from a read error, since a much larger clone is one base off. The chain joins TRBV5-1 to TRBJ2-3; the match to TRBD1 covers 9 bases. V shed 4 bases, J shed 6 bases, and the junction held 6 bases outside the gene matches. Germline V gene sequence: CDR1 SGHRS, CDR2 YFSETQ. The CDR3 contains 14 residues. The CDR3 DNA reads TGCGCCAGCAGCCCAACAGGGGGCGGGGATACGCAGTATTTT. Protein: CASSPTGGGDTQYF.

This clonotype was seen a few times. The gene calls are TRBV6-2 or TRBV6-3 and TRBJ1-5, with a weak D call TRBD1 (5 bases). The CDR3 is 17 amino acids. The germline CDR1 and CDR2 sequences are MNHEY and SVGEGT. The ends were cut back, 7 bases at V and 4 bases at J, with 23 bases in the middle. This CDR3 reads CASTQRGTRRENQPQHF. The CDR3 DNA reads TGTGCCAGCACCCAAAGGGGAACCCGAAGAGAAAATCAGCCCCAGCATTTT.

In its sample, this clonotype was seen a few times. The V and J genes are TRBV3-1 and TRBJ1-2, with TRBD1 identical over 9 bases. The germline CDR1 and CDR2 sequences are LGHDT and YNNKEL (reference sequence). Trimming took 2 bases from V and 0 from J; bases not matched to a gene: 10. The CDR3 extends over 18 amino acids. CDR3 residues: CASSQSYGRTGANYGYTF. CDR3 bases: TGTGCCAGCAGCCAAAGCTACGGGCGGACAGGGGCTAACTATGGCTACACCTTC. The whole variable domain, filled in from reference TRBV3-1 and TRBJ1-2, reads DTAVSQTPKYLVTQMGNDKSIKCEQNLGHDTMYWYKQDSKKFLKIMFSYNNKELIINETVPNRFSPKSPDKAHLNLHINSLELGDSAVYFCASSQSYGRTGANYGYTFGSGTRLTVV.

Many counts were recorded for this clonotype. This CDR3 is CASSYSITQVNSPLHF. CDR3 DNA: TGTGCCAGCAGTTACTCGATCACCCAGGTGAATTCACCCCTCCACTTT. The chain recombines TRBV6-5 with TRBJ1-6; D is undetermined. The germline V gene encodes CDR1 MNHEY and CDR2 SVGAGI. CDR3 size: 16 residues. V lost 0 bases, J lost 7 bases, and 13 bases lay in between.

This clonotype was recorded many times. The chain couples TRBV6-2 or TRBV6-3 to TRBJ2-3, with TRBD2 matching 8 bases. Trimming cost V 3 bases and J 14 bases; bases outside gene matches: 13. Germline values: CDR1 MNHEY, CDR2 SVGEGT. The length of the CDR3 is 14 residues. CDR3 residues: CASSYSPLADLRYF. As DNA, the CDR3 is TGTGCCAGCAGTTATTCTCCACTAGCGGACCTAAGGTATTTT.

V is TRBV9 and J is TRBJ1-2; D gene uncertain. Trimming removed 6 bases from V and 5 bases from J, with 17 bases in between. This CDR3 has 14 residues. CDR1 is SGDLS, CDR2 YYNGEE, per germline. For the CDR3, the DNA is TGTGCCAGCAAGTCGTACAGACTCAAGTATGGCTACACCTTC. This encodes CASKSYRLKYGYTF.

This clonotype appeared many times. The chain couples TRBV29-1 to TRBJ1-2; the match to TRBD1 covers 7 bases. V was pared by 5 bases and J by 0 bases, with 6 bases of the junction left unmatched. From germline, CDR1 is SQVTM and CDR2 ANQGSEA. The CDR3 is 14 amino acids. The CDR3 DNA reads TGCAGCGTTCCGAGCAGGGGGGCTAACTATGGCTACACCTTC. This encodes CSVPSRGANYGYTF.

In its sample, this clonotype was seen a few times. The chain joins TRBV15 to TRBJ1-5; TRBD1 is a possible D gene (5 bases). Per the germline V gene, CDR1 is LNHNV and CDR2 is YYDKDF (reference sequence). With 2 bases removed from V and 4 bases from J, the gap between germline ends came to 15 bases. This CDR3 has 16 amino acids. The CDR3 here is CATSRPGTDFNQPQHF. Written as DNA, the CDR3 is TGTGCCACCAGCAGACCCGGGACGGACTTTAATCAGCCCCAGCATTTT.

In its sample, this clonotype was seen once. Just one base apart from a much larger clone, this may be a read error. The chain links TRBV18 to TRBJ1-2; TRBD1 might be the D (5 bases). Germline V gene lookup returns CDR1 KGHSH and CDR2 LQKENI. The CDR3 consists of 12 residues. The ends were cut back, 3 bases at V and 12 bases at J, with 14 bases in the middle. The CDR3 reads CASSPGTEGHTF. As DNA, the CDR3 is TGTGCCAGCTCACCTGGGACGGAGGGCCACACCTTC.

As for this clonotype: This could be a read error, since a much larger clone is one nucleotide away. This chain joins TRBV6-1 and TRBJ2-7, with 7 bases that match TRBD1. Germline V CDR1 and CDR2: MNHNS, SASEGT. V gave up 6 bases and J gave up 10 bases; unmatched junction bases: 12. The CDR3 extends over 13 amino acids. As DNA, the CDR3 is TGTGCCAGCAGGTCAACAGGGACAGAGGCCCAGTACTTC. Amino acid sequence: CASRSTGTEAQYF.

The table lists this clonotype with a few counts. This sequence joins TRBV3-1 and TRBJ1-4, with TRBD1 identical over 9 bases. V lost 2 bases and J lost 0; bases outside the gene matches: 1. This CDR3 spans 16 amino acids. Germline CDR1 is LGHDT and CDR2 is YNNKEL (reference sequence). The CDR3, as DNA: TGTGCCAGCAGCCAACGACAGGGGGCAACTAATGAAAAACTGTTTTTT. As protein: CASSQRQGATNEKLFF.

The chain couples TRBV7-9 to TRBJ1-2, with D possibly TRBD1 on 6 matching bases. This CDR3 spans 15 amino acids. CDR1 is SEHNR, CDR2 FQNEAQ, per germline (reference sequence). The V gene lost 0 bases and the J gene lost 6 bases, with 14 bases spanning the gap. CDR3 coding DNA: TGTGCCAGCAGCTTAGCAGTTACAGGGCCTGATGGCTACACCTTC. It yields the protein CASSLAVTGPDGYTF.

The rearrangement links TRBV6-1 to TRBJ2-5; TRBD1 aligns across 7 bases. The CDR3 covers 13 residues. The V and J ends lost 8 bases and 3 bases, in that order; junction bases with no gene match: 6. CDR1 is MNHNS, CDR2 SASEGT, per germline. The CDR3 DNA reads TGTGCCAGCCAGCAAGGGGGCGAAGAGACCCAGTACTTC. Translated, it gives CASQQGGEETQYF.

The gene calls are TRBV3-1 and TRBJ2-3, with D perhaps TRBD2 (5 bases). The CDR3 spans 15 residues. With 0 bases removed from V and 0 bases from J, the gap between germline ends came to 7 bases. Germline V CDR1 and CDR2: LGHDT, YNNKEL (reference sequence). In nucleotides, the CDR3 is TGTGCCAGCAGCCAAGATGGGAGTAGCACAGATACGCAGTATTTT. Encoded protein: CASSQDGSSTDTQYF.